Only a few counts were recorded for the clone carrying this T cell receptor beta chain. Produced via immunoSEQ multiplex PCR; TCRdb's table is partial and in-frame only. The sample gives around 170,000 clones, 75% to 95% of which show up once; 1.5% is in the top ten. The data belong to a study of T cell responses to AZD1222 COVID-19 vaccine. The CDR3 extends over 13 amino acids. CDR1 KGHSH and CDR2 LQKENI come from the germline V gene. The ends were cut back, 0 bases at V and 4 bases at J, with 4 bases in the middle. This chain connects TRBV18 to TRBJ2-1; no firm D call. The sequences come from peripheral blood, collected on day 0 of AZD1222 vaccination. The clonotype comes from an adult in good health. The CDR3 spells CASSPPGYNEQFF. For the CDR3, the DNA is TGTGCCAGCTCACCACCAGGGTACAATGAGCAGTTCTTC. The full variable domain, with the rest looked up from reference TRBV18 and TRBJ2-1, is NAGVMQNPRHLVRRRGQEARLRCSPMKGHSHVYWYRQLPEEGLKFMVYLQKENIIDESGMPKERFSAEFPKEGPSILRIQQVVRGDSAAYFCASSPPGYNEQFFGPGTRLTVL.